These 5 T cell receptor beta chains were all obtained from the same sample, sequenced in a study of cytomegalovirus exposure and HLA in healthy donors. Vbeta (60) and Jbeta (13) primers were used in the PCR. Method: immunoSEQ multiplex PCR; TCRdb's copy keeps in-frame clones and lacks some. The sample shows hundreds of thousands of clones, roughly 90% of them seen only once. The sequencing input was PBMCs. The receptor source for this set is a woman aged 18-29 years in good health and CMV-seronegative.

The genes are TRBV4-3 and TRBJ2-3; 9 nucleotides agree with TRBD1. The CDR3 runs 18 residues. With V trimmed by 0 bases and J by 2 bases, 9 bases remained unmatched. From germline, CDR1 is LGHNA and CDR2 YSLEER. The CDR3 sequence is CASSQERQTGGYTDTQYF. CDR3 nucleotide sequence: TGCGCCAGCAGCCAAGAACGGCAGACAGGGGGATACACAGATACGCAGTATTTT.

V usage is TRBV6-6 and J usage is TRBJ2-1; a weak D match, TRBD2 (5 bases). Germline V gives CDR1 MNHNY, CDR2 SVGAGI (reference sequence). This CDR3 is 14 amino acids long. The V end was cut by 4 bases, the J end by 6 bases, with 13 bases between. The DNA for the CDR3 is TGTGCCAGCAGTTCCACGGGATCCGCCAATGAGCAGTTCTTC. The encoded protein is CASSSTGSANEQFF.

The CDR3 region has the DNA TGCGCCAGCAGCCCCAGCGGGGCGTGGGGTGCTAGCACAGATACGCAGTATTTT. It is translated as CASSPSGAWGASTDTQYF. The V gene is TRBV4-3, the J gene TRBJ2-3, with 7 bases identical to TRBD2. This CDR3 is built from 18 residues. The V and J ends lost 4 bases and 0 bases, in that order; junction bases with no gene match: 13. Germline loops: CDR1 LGHNA, CDR2 YSLEER.

This sequence joins TRBV6-5 and TRBJ2-5; D unclear. Germline V gene sequence: CDR1 MNHEY, CDR2 SVGAGI. With 6 bases removed from V and 5 bases from J, the gap between germline ends came to 7 bases. CDR3 size: 11 residues. The CDR3 region is CASRRLETQYF. DNA for the CDR3: TGTGCCAGCAGACGACTTGAGACCCAGTACTTC.

CDR3 loop: CASRSERGSPYEQYF. As DNA, the CDR3 is TGTGCCAGCAGAAGCGAGCGGGGCAGCCCCTACGAGCAGTACTTC. The chain is built from TRBV5-4 and TRBJ2-7; 7 bases are a match to TRBD2. The CDR3 has 15 residues. The germline gives CDR1 SGHNT, CDR2 YYREEE (reference sequence). The V gene end was trimmed by 5 bases and the J gene end by 2 bases; junction bases not matched to a gene: 10. Looking up the rest from reference TRBV5-4 and TRBJ2-7 gives the full variable domain: ETGVTQSPTHLIKTRGQQVTLRCSSQSGHNTVSWYQQALGQGPQFIFQYYREEENGRGNFPPRFSGLQFPNYSSELNVNALELDDSALYLCASRSERGSPYEQYFGPGTRLTVT.